Included here is one T cell receptor beta chain sequence, with context. Its antigen remains unknown. This record comes from a study of graft-versus-host responses after intestinal transplantation. Sequencing used immunoSEQ multiplex PCR; TCRdb keeps in-frame clones, though not all of them. Of tens of thousands of clones in the sample, over 80% were seen once. V gave up 4 bases and J gave up 1 base; unmatched junction bases: 10. Germline V lookup: CDR1 SEHNR, CDR2 FQNEAQ (reference sequence). This CDR3 comprises 16 residues. Material: unstimulated CD8+ T cells sorted from spleen or lymph node cells, obtained before intestinal transplant. The gene calls are TRBV7-9 and TRBJ2-7, with 7 positions matching TRBD2. The receptor comes from a human donor who received an intestinal transplant. The CDR3 region is CASSSGRAVRSYEQYF. CDR3 coding DNA: TGTGCCAGCAGCTCGGGGAGGGCTGTTCGTTCCTACGAGCAGTACTTC.